These T cell receptor beta chains were read from a single sample in a study of blood T cells in healthy people across ages. TCRdb ran MiXCR on the 5' RACE reads and lists one entry per CDR3 protein. This table holds around 1,500,000 distinct CDR3 sequences, 25% to 30% found once. The sample consisted of blood. Every receptor here comes from a woman aged 30 to 39 in good health. CDR3s include the opening cysteine and the closing phenylalanine or tryptophan. The order of the fields is J gene, V gene, D gene, CDR3 protein. D genes are given only for firm matches.

j_gene: TRBJ2-3; v_gene: TRBV2; d_gene: TRBD1; CDR3aa: CASSPDRVTADTQYF
j_gene: TRBJ2-7; v_gene: TRBV11-2; d_gene: .; CDR3aa: CASRPGVSAGCEQYF
j_gene: TRBJ2-1; v_gene: TRBV6-5; d_gene: .; CDR3aa: CASRRGRTGAPGFF
j_gene: TRBJ2-5; v_gene: TRBV28; d_gene: TRBD1; CDR3aa: CASSDRAKTQYF
j_gene: TRBJ1-5; v_gene: TRBV28; d_gene: .; CDR3aa: CASSRRGSNQPQHF
j_gene: TRBJ1-2; v_gene: TRBV20-1; d_gene: .; CDR3aa: CGRRRDDYGYTF
j_gene: TRBJ2-3; v_gene: TRBV7-3; d_gene: .; CDR3aa: CASSPDRRGGFADTQYF
j_gene: .; v_gene: TRBV4-2; d_gene: TRBD2; CDR3aa: CAISQRIGLADNYEQYF
j_gene: TRBJ2-1; v_gene: TRBV4-1; d_gene: TRBD1; CDR3aa: CASSQETRDRGDNEQFF
j_gene: TRBJ2-3; v_gene: TRBV12-3/TRBV12-4; d_gene: TRBD2; CDR3aa: CASSLIGAGGKDTQYF
j_gene: TRBJ2-3; v_gene: TRBV20-1; d_gene: TRBD2; CDR3aa: CSARGTSGRAISDTQYF
j_gene: TRBJ1-2; v_gene: TRBV5-1; d_gene: .; CDR3aa: CASSISQGANYGYTF
j_gene: TRBJ2-2; v_gene: TRBV28; d_gene: TRBD1; CDR3aa: CASRDRDRVLAGELFF
j_gene: TRBJ2-1; v_gene: TRBV20-1; d_gene: TRBD2; CDR3aa: CSARDRTSGRAAWLSSYNEQFF
j_gene: TRBJ2-6; v_gene: TRBV30; d_gene: .; CDR3aa: CAWSVWSPGANVLTF
j_gene: TRBJ2-1; v_gene: TRBV30; d_gene: .; CDR3aa: CAWSQVPPEQFF
j_gene: TRBJ1-2; v_gene: TRBV20-1; d_gene: TRBD1; CDR3aa: CSVSLTGVTIPNYGYTF
j_gene: TRBJ2-6; v_gene: TRBV5-6; d_gene: .; CDR3aa: CASSIGLRTGANVLTF
j_gene: TRBJ1-1; v_gene: TRBV29-1; d_gene: .; CDR3aa: CSERAPNTEAFF
j_gene: TRBJ2-2; v_gene: TRBV5-1; d_gene: .; CDR3aa: CASNIDGGGTGELFF
j_gene: TRBJ2-2; v_gene: TRBV20-1; d_gene: TRBD2; CDR3aa: CSARYSGGAGELFF
j_gene: TRBJ2-7; v_gene: TRBV4-3; d_gene: TRBD2; CDR3aa: CASSQSPAGGGYEQYF
j_gene: TRBJ1-1; v_gene: TRBV5-1; d_gene: .; CDR3aa: CASVPEGYTEAFF
j_gene: TRBJ2-1; v_gene: TRBV11-2; d_gene: .; CDR3aa: CASSLVRGPYNEQFF
j_gene: TRBJ1-4; v_gene: TRBV7-9; d_gene: .; CDR3aa: CASLRTEDEKLFF
j_gene: TRBJ1-5; v_gene: TRBV3-1; d_gene: .; CDR3aa: CASSPGEGDQPQHF
j_gene: TRBJ2-1; v_gene: TRBV11-2; d_gene: TRBD2; CDR3aa: CASRGGGVNSYNEQFF